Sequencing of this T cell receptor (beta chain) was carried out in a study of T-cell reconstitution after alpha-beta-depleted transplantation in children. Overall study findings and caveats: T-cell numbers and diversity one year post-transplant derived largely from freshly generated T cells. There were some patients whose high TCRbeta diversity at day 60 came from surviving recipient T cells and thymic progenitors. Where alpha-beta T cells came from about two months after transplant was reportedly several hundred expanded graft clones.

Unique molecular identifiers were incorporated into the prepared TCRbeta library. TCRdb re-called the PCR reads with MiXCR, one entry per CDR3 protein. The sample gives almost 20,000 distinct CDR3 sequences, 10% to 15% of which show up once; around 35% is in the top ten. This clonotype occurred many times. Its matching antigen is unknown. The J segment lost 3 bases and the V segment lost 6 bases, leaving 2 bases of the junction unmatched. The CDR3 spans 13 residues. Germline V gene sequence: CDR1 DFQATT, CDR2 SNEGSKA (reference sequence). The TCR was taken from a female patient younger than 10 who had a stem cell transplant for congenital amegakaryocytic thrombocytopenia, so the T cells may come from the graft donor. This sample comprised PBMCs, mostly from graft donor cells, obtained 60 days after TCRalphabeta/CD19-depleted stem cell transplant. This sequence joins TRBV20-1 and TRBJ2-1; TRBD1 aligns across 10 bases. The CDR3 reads CSARDRGYNEQFF. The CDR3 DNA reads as TGCAGTGCCCGGGACAGGGGCTACAATGAGCAGTTCTTC.